Shown below are 27 T cell receptor beta chains from a single sample sequenced in a study of blood T cell repertoires in COVID-19. Data came from immunoSEQ multiplex PCR; TCRdb stores just in-frame clones and leaves some out. The sample yields 35,000 or so clones, 80% seen once. Material: peripheral blood. These receptors all come from a woman aged 70-85 years with acute or convalescent COVID-19.

The chain links TRBV27 to TRBJ2-7; 10 nucleotides align to TRBD1. The CDR3 contains 13 residues. Germline trimming cut 7 bases from V and 6 bases from J; bases unmatched to any gene: 6. Germline V gene data show CDR1 as MNHEY and CDR2 as SMNVEV (reference sequence). The CDR3 sequence: CASKGTGAAEQYF. The CDR3 DNA reads as TGTGCCAGCAAAGGGACAGGGGCTGCCGAGCAGTACTTC.

The rearrangement uses TRBV12-3 or TRBV12-4 and TRBJ2-5, with TRBD1 as a possible D gene (6 bases). V lost 2 bases to trimming and J lost 3 bases, with 7 bases between them. This CDR3 contains 13 residues. The chain's CDR3 is CASSLYREETQYF. The CDR3 coding sequence is TGTGCCAGCAGTTTATACAGGGAAGAGACCCAGTACTTC.

This clone occurred once. The chain joins TRBV7-8 to TRBJ2-5; 10 positions agree with TRBD2. J was trimmed by 4 bases and V by 2 bases; bases with no gene match: 7. Germline values: CDR1 SGHVS, CDR2 FQNEAQ. This CDR3 contains 16 residues. The CDR3 reads CASSLNSGGAGETQYF. In DNA, the CDR3 is TGTGCCAGCAGCTTAAACAGCGGGGGGGCCGGAGAGACCCAGTACTTC.

The chain joins TRBV9 to TRBJ2-5; 8 bases agree with TRBD2. J gave up 7 bases and V 5 bases, and 1 base lay outside the gene matches. Germline V gene sequence: CDR1 SGDLS, CDR2 YYNGEE. CDR3 length equals 11 residues. In nucleotides, the CDR3 is TGTGCCAGCAGTCGGGGGGGGACCCAGTACTTC. Protein: CASSRGGTQYF.

The genes are TRBV18 and TRBJ2-3; D may be TRBD2 (6 bases). Looked up from germline, CDR1 is KGHSH and CDR2 is LQKENI. The V end was cut by 3 bases, the J end by 2 bases, with 9 bases between. The CDR3 has 14 amino acids. The CDR3 coding sequence is TGTGCCAGCTCACCGGGACTGAACACAGATACGCAGTATTTT. Amino acid sequence: CASSPGLNTDTQYF.

This chain links TRBV5-1 with TRBJ1-1; 9 nucleotides agree with TRBD1. From germline, CDR1 is SGHRS and CDR2 YFSETQ. The length of the CDR3 is 14 residues. V lost 4 bases and J lost 1; bases outside the gene matches: 2. CDR3 sequence: CASSQQGANTEAFF. The CDR3 nucleotides read TGCGCCAGCAGCCAACAGGGGGCGAACACTGAAGCTTTCTTT.

V gene TRBV16 combines with J gene TRBJ2-5, with D possibly TRBD2 on 5 matching bases. CDR3 length equals 13 residues. The V and J ends lost 4 bases and 2 bases respectively, with 8 bases between them. Germline V gene data show CDR1 as KGHSY and CDR2 as FQNENV. CDR3 loop: CASSRGSQETQYF. Here the CDR3 DNA reads TGTGCCAGCAGCCGTGGGAGTCAAGAGACCCAGTACTTC.

The CDR3 bases are TGTGCCAGCAGTTCCCCGAGAGGGGACAGCTCTGGGGCCAACGTCCTGACTTTC. Translation: CASSSPRGDSSGANVLTF. The V call is TRBV27, the J call TRBJ2-6; 7 bases align to TRBD1. CDR1 and CDR2 from the germline V gene are MNHEY and SMNVEV (reference sequence). V lost 4 bases and J lost 0; bases outside the gene matches: 9. This CDR3 spans 18 amino acids.

This clone was seen a handful of times. The J gene is TRBJ2-1, the V gene TRBV11-3; a possible D gene is TRBD1 (6 bases). V was pared by 8 bases and J by 9 bases, with 20 bases between. CDR3 length: 14 amino acids. CDR1 and CDR2 from the germline V gene are SGHNT and YENEEA. The CDR3 DNA follows: TGTGCCAGCTCGGGAACCAGGGGCGACGGTGAGCAGTTCTTC. The encoded protein is CASSGTRGDGEQFF.

This chain connects TRBV29-1 to TRBJ1-1; D not resolved. The germline V gene has CDR1 SQVTM and CDR2 ANQGSEA. CDR3 length: 13 amino acids. The ends were cut back, 3 bases at V and 0 bases at J, with 8 bases in the middle. The CDR3 protein is CSVDPAMNTEAFF. The CDR3, as DNA: TGCAGCGTTGACCCAGCGATGAACACTGAAGCTTTCTTT.

This clone was recorded a few times. The chain couples TRBV15 to TRBJ1-1, with TRBD1 identical over 7 bases. The germline CDR1 and CDR2 sequences are LNHNV and YYDKDF (reference sequence). The V and J ends lost 9 bases and 1 base, in that order; junction bases with no gene match: 11. There are 15 residues in the CDR3. The CDR3 bases are TGTGCCACAGAGCAGGTCGCAGGGGGGAACACTGAAGCTTTCTTT. Translating gives CATEQVAGGNTEAFF.

The CDR3 is CASSLEGTGDQPQHF. The CDR3 nucleotides read TGTGCCAGCAGCTTAGAGGGGACGGGAGATCAGCCCCAGCATTTT. The chain uses TRBV7-2 and TRBJ1-5; tentative D call: TRBD1 (5 bases). The CDR3 is made up of 15 amino acids. Germline CDR1 reads SGHTA; CDR2 reads FQGNSA. V was cut by 1 base and J by 5 bases, with 12 bases left in between.

As regards this clone: Germline and junction disagree at one end, which may indicate a read error. This chain links TRBV11-2 with TRBJ2-7; 8 bases match TRBD1. This CDR3 contains 14 residues. The germline V gene has CDR1 SGHAT and CDR2 FQNNGV. For the CDR3, the DNA is TGTGCCAGCAGCTTCAGACAGGGGTACTACAAGCAGTACTTC. Encoded protein: CASSFRQGYYKQYF.

This rearrangement joins TRBV30 to TRBJ2-3, with no clear D. The CDR3 is 15 residues long. Deletions cut 3 bases from V and 0 bases from J, with 13 bases between. The germline V gene has CDR1 GTSNPN and CDR2 SVGIG (reference sequence). The DNA for the CDR3 is TGTGCCTGGAGCGGAGTGGGTTTCAGCACAGATACGCAGTATTTT. Translation: CAWSGVGFSTDTQYF.

The gene calls are TRBV29-1 and TRBJ1-2; D uncertain. Germline V gene sequence: CDR1 SQVTM, CDR2 ANQGSEA. CDR3 length: 13 residues. V shed 6 bases and J shed 0 bases, with 11 bases lying between them. Here the CDR3 DNA reads TGCAGCGTGCACAGAGAATCTAACTATGGCTACACCTTC. This sequence encodes CSVHRESNYGYTF.

Only a few counts were recorded for this clone. The CDR3 coding sequence is TGCGCCAGCAGTGTAGGCGGGACAGGGAATTCACCCCTCCACTTT. This translates into CASSVGGTGNSPLHF. J is TRBJ1-6 and V is TRBV5-1, with 9 bases fitting TRBD1. Germline loops: CDR1 SGHRS, CDR2 YFSETQ. The CDR3 totals 15 residues. J was trimmed by 7 bases and V by 5 bases; bases with no gene match: 7.

CDR3 nucleotide sequence: TGTGCCAGCAAAGGCGACACTAGCAATCAGCCCCAGCATTTT. It encodes CASKGDTSNQPQHF. The chain is built from TRBV2 and TRBJ1-5; D remains unclear. Germline loops: CDR1 SNHLY, CDR2 FYNNEI. Deletions cut 7 bases from V and 0 bases from J, with 10 bases between. This CDR3 comprises 14 residues.

Many counts were recorded for this clone. J is TRBJ1-6 and V is TRBV23-1, with D possibly matching TRBD1 (5 bases). TRBV23-1 is recorded as an ORF, its role being uncertain. The germline V and J ends were trimmed by 2 bases and 0 bases, with 23 bases remaining between them. This CDR3 contains 21 residues. CDR3 sequence reads: CASSQRQFGAGHCSYNSPLHF. CDR3 DNA sequence: TGCGCCAGCAGTCAAAGACAGTTTGGGGCAGGTCACTGCTCCTATAATTCACCCCTCCACTTT.

This clone has just one count. The gene calls are TRBV2 and TRBJ2-2, with D unclear. The V gene's germline CDR1 is SNHLY and CDR2 FYNNEI. V lost 6 bases and J 5 bases, leaving 4 bases between the germline ends. CDR3 size: 11 residues. The CDR3 DNA follows: TGTGCCAGCAGGACAACCGGGGAGCTGTTTTTT. It encodes CASRTTGELFF.

The J gene is TRBJ2-1, the V gene TRBV5-1, with 9 bases aligning to TRBD2. The CDR3 extends over 17 amino acids. V shed 0 bases and J 5 bases; nucleotides not matched to a gene: 9. Germline CDR1 SGHRS, CDR2 YFSETQ. CDR3 amino acids: CASSLELAGTRNNEQFF. CDR3 DNA sequence: TGCGCCAGCAGCTTGGAGCTAGCGGGGACTAGGAACAATGAGCAGTTCTTC.

The chain recombines TRBV10-3 with TRBJ2-3; D is uncertain. Germline V gives CDR1 ENHRY, CDR2 SYGVKD. Deletions cut 7 bases from V and 4 bases from J, with 12 bases between. This CDR3 has 13 residues. The CDR3 protein is CAITKNYADTQYF. CDR3 DNA sequence: TGTGCCATCACGAAAAACTACGCAGATACGCAGTATTTT.

This clone is a singleton in its sample. Here the CDR3 DNA reads TGTGCCAGCATGCTATACACAGATACGCAGTATTTT. This gives the protein CASMLYTDTQYF. V gene TRBV6-5 combines with J gene TRBJ2-3, with unresolved D. This CDR3 has 12 amino acids. Germline V gene lookup returns CDR1 MNHEY and CDR2 SVGAGI. Deletions cut 7 bases from V and 2 bases from J, with 7 bases between.

The chain employs TRBV28 and TRBJ1-6, with 10 bases lining up with TRBD1. V shed 5 bases and J 0 bases; nucleotides not matched to a gene: 4. Germline values: CDR1 MDHEN, CDR2 SYDVKM. The CDR3 covers 17 residues. This CDR3 is CASSRQGALSYNSPLHF. The CDR3 DNA follows: TGTGCCAGCAGTCGACAGGGGGCACTCTCCTATAATTCACCCCTCCACTTT.

The chain couples TRBV2 to TRBJ2-1, with D tentatively TRBD2 (6 bases). The CDR3 has 13 residues. V lost 3 bases and J lost 7, with 10 bases in between. From germline, CDR1 is SNHLY and CDR2 FYNNEI. CDR3 in amino acids: CASSETRDNEQFF. CDR3 nucleotides: TGTGCCAGCAGTGAGACTAGAGATAATGAGCAGTTCTTC.

CDR3 protein: CASSRQGRANYGYTF. CDR3 coding DNA: TGCGCCAGCTCTCGACAGGGTAGGGCTAACTATGGCTACACCTTC. The J gene is TRBJ1-2, the V gene TRBV5-1; TRBD1 aligns across 7 bases. The CDR3 covers 15 residues. V lost 7 bases and J lost 0; bases outside the gene matches: 9. From germline, CDR1 is SGHRS and CDR2 YFSETQ.

The chain is built from TRBV5-6 and TRBJ1-2; 7 bases agree with TRBD1. V shed 2 bases, J shed 8 bases, and the junction held 6 bases outside the gene matches. The CDR3 has 13 amino acids. Germline V gene data show CDR1 as SGHDT and CDR2 as YYEEEE. CDR3 in amino acids: CASSLRQGGGYTF. CDR3 DNA: TGTGCCAGCAGCTTAAGACAGGGTGGCGGCTACACCTTC. The entire variable domain, with the rest obtained from reference TRBV5-6 and TRBJ1-2, is as follows: DAGVTQSPTHLIKTRGQQVTLRCSPKSGHDTVSWYQQALGQGPQFIFQYYEEEERQRGNFPDRFSGHQFPNYSSELNVNALLLGDSALYLCASSLRQGGGYTFGSGTRLTVV.

The chain links TRBV2 to TRBJ2-3; the D gene is possibly TRBD1 (5 bases). The CDR3 totals 15 residues. Germline V gene sequence: CDR1 SNHLY, CDR2 FYNNEI. Trimming pared 0 bases from V and 3 bases from J, leaving 10 bases between. The CDR3 is CASSEAPAGTDTQYF. The CDR3 region has the DNA TGTGCCAGCAGTGAAGCCCCAGCAGGGACAGATACGCAGTATTTT.